A selection of T cell receptor beta chains follows, all from one sample in a study of cytomegalovirus exposure and HLA in healthy donors. TCRdb's table, derived via immunoSEQ multiplex PCR, lists solely in-frame clones and lacks some. This sample has roughly 250,000 clones, with about 83% found just once. Source material: PBMCs. The origin of the receptors is a woman in her thirties or forties in good health and CMV-seropositive. CDR3s include the opening cysteine and the closing phenylalanine or tryptophan. D genes are given only for firm matches. Size tells how often a clone was seen (once, few, many) or the class of an expanded clone, and some rows leave it out.

V	D	size	J	CDR3	DNA
TRBV7-2	TRBD1	NA	TRBJ2-1	CASSPGTAYNEQFF	TGTGCCAGCAGCCCCGGGACAGCCTACAATGAGCAGTTCTTC
TRBV7-9	NA	NA	TRBJ2-1	CASSLGHQQFF	TGTGCCAGCAGCTTAGGACACCAGCAGTTCTTC
TRBV30	TRBD2	NA	TRBJ2-2	CAWTNSGSKITGELFF	TGTGCCTGGACGAATAGCGGGAGTAAAATTACCGGGGAGCTGTTTTTT
TRBV9	TRBD2	few	TRBJ2-1	CASSVGVAGGNNEQFF	TGTGCCAGCAGCGTAGGAGTCGCGGGAGGCAACAATGAGCAGTTCTTC
TRBV30	TRBD2	NA	TRBJ2-2	CAWTSSSGSLEGGELFF	TGTGCCTGGACCTCGAGTAGCGGGAGTTTGGAGGGCGGGGAGCTGTTTTTT
TRBV4-3	NA	NA	TRBJ2-7	CASSLEPTGREQYF	TGCGCCAGCAGCCTGGAACCTACAGGGCGGGAGCAGTACTTC
TRBV6-4	NA	once	TRBJ1-1	CASRLQGNTEAFF	TGTGCCAGCAGGTTACAGGGGAACACTGAAGCTTTCTTT
TRBV6-1	NA	NA	TRBJ2-1	CASSEVAGEQFF	TGTGCCAGCAGTGAAGTAGCTGGGGAGCAGTTCTTC
TRBV5-4	TRBD2	NA	TRBJ2-2	CASSLAGGLGLFF	TGTGCCAGCAGCCTAGCGGGAGGGCTGGGGCTGTTTTTT
TRBV25-1	NA	NA	TRBJ1-1	CASSDRGNTEAFF	TGTGCCAGCAGTGATAGGGGGAACACTGAAGCTTTCTTT
TRBV11-3	NA	NA	TRBJ2-5	CASSRGETQYF	TGTGCCAGCAGCCGCGGAGAGACCCAGTACTTC
TRBV10-3	TRBD1	NA	TRBJ1-3	CAISDIPGTGSSGNTIYF	TGTGCCATCAGCGATATCCCCGGGACAGGGAGCTCTGGAAACACCATATATTTT
TRBV30	NA	NA	TRBJ1-6	CAWSVQVGNSPLHF	TGTGCCTGGAGTGTACAGGTCGGTAATTCACCCCTCCACTTT
TRBV30	TRBD1	NA	TRBJ1-2	CAWSRRGIGYGYTF	TGTGCCTGGAGTCGCAGGGGGATCGGCTATGGCTACACCTTC
TRBV7-9	NA	NA	TRBJ1-4	CASSYRRGEKLFF	TGTGCCAGCAGCTATCGACGCGGCGAAAAACTGTTTTTT
TRBV27	NA	NA	TRBJ2-5	CASSLMHRPETQYF	TGTGCCAGCAGTTTAATGCACAGACCGGAGACCCAGTACTTC
TRBV2	NA	NA	TRBJ1-4	CASSEEVGQGGAKLFF	TGTGCCAGCAGTGAAGAAGTCGGGCAGGGAGGGGCAAAACTGTTTTTT
TRBV9	TRBD1	NA	TRBJ1-6	CASGAGGSYNSPLHF	TGTGCCAGCGGAGCAGGGGGCTCCTATAATTCACCCCTCCACTTT
TRBV6-5	NA	NA	TRBJ1-1	CASKAQVNTEAFF	TGTGCCAGCAAGGCCCAGGTCAACACTGAAGCTTTCTTT
TRBV11-2	TRBD2	once	TRBJ2-1	CASSYPAGGLREQFF	TGTGCCAGCAGCTACCCAGCGGGAGGCCTTAGGGAGCAGTTCTTC
TRBV25-1	NA	NA	TRBJ1-2	CASSVRTGAPYGYTF	TGTGCCAGCAGTGTTCGAACTGGGGCCCCCTATGGCTACACCTTC
TRBV7-9	NA	NA	TRBJ2-1	CASSPSLLGNNEQFF	TGTGCCAGCAGCCCTTCCCTACTCGGTAACAATGAGCAGTTCTTC
TRBV6-1	TRBD1	NA	TRBJ2-7	CALGRDRGLEQYF	TGTGCCCTGGGCCGGGACAGGGGGCTCGAGCAGTACTTC
TRBV28	NA	NA	TRBJ1-1	CASSSPGTRNTEAFF	TGTGCCAGCAGTAGCCCCGGGACAAGGAACACTGAAGCTTTCTTT
TRBV28	NA	NA	TRBJ1-1	CASSSYYTEAFF	TGTGCCAGCAGTTCCTATTACACTGAAGCTTTCTTT
TRBV5-1	NA	NA	TRBJ2-3	CASSLERYTDTQYF	TGCGCCAGCAGCTTGGAGAGATACACAGATACGCAGTATTTT
TRBV5-6	TRBD1	NA	TRBJ2-5	CASSLGPTGGKETQYF	TGTGCCAGCAGCTTGGGACCGACAGGGGGCAAGGAGACCCAGTACTTC
TRBV6-5	TRBD1	NA	TRBJ2-7	CASTGPGQGSAEQYF	TGTGCCAGCACCGGGCCGGGACAGGGAAGTGCCGAGCAGTACTTC
TRBV30	NA	NA	TRBJ1-4	CAWSGALKGVNEKLFF	TGTGCCTGGAGTGGAGCGCTTAAGGGGGTTAATGAAAAACTGTTTTTT
TRBV7-2	NA	NA	TRBJ1-5	CASSPGGFGDQPQHF	TGTGCCAGCAGCCCGGGGGGTTTTGGGGATCAGCCCCAGCATTTT
TRBV11-2	NA	few	TRBJ2-5	CASSLEAYRETQYF	TGTGCCAGCAGCTTAGAAGCCTATCGGGAGACCCAGTACTTC
TRBV18	TRBD1	NA	TRBJ2-7	CASSPQGQGPHEQYF	TGTGCCAGCTCACCGCAGGGACAGGGTCCCCACGAGCAGTACTTC
TRBV18	NA	NA	TRBJ2-1	CASSPPRDEQFF	TGTGCCAGCTCACCTCCCCGGGATGAGCAGTTCTTC
TRBV28	TRBD2	NA	TRBJ2-1	CASSFSPSGKDEQFF	TGTGCCAGCAGTTTTTCCCCTAGCGGGAAGGATGAGCAGTTCTTC
TRBV25-1	NA	NA	TRBJ2-5	CASALWGREETQYF	TGTGCCAGCGCCCTGTGGGGCCGGGAAGAGACCCAGTACTTC
TRBV19	NA	NA	TRBJ1-1	CASTGTEAFF	TGTGCCAGTACCGGCACTGAAGCTTTCTTT
TRBV6-5	TRBD1	NA	TRBJ2-7	CASSGDRVPYEQYF	TGTGCCAGCAGTGGCGACAGGGTCCCCTACGAGCAGTACTTC
TRBV30	NA	NA	TRBJ1-5	CAWSVRGNQPQHF	TGTGCCTGGAGTGTACGGGGGAATCAGCCCCAGCATTTT
TRBV7-2	NA	few	TRBJ2-1	CASSLGLVSNEQFF	TGTGCCAGCAGCTTAGGACTAGTTTCCAATGAGCAGTTCTTC
TRBV11-3	TRBD2	NA	TRBJ2-1	CASSTGTSGSYNEQFF	TGTGCCAGCAGCACTGGGACTAGCGGGTCCTACAATGAGCAGTTCTTC